This TCR beta chain was captured by sequencing in a study of T cells in Graves' hyperthyroidism and ophthalmopathy. Authors of the study amplified TCR beta CDR3 regions from RNA transcripts. The HTBI primer set drove a first-round RT-PCR of the TCR CDR3. From the multiplex PCR reads, TCRdb called clonotypes with MiXCR, one entry per CDR3 protein. The table has 700,000 to 950,000 distinct CDR3 sequences, 35% seen once; the top ten hold around 30%. The CDR3 spans 15 residues. V lost 7 bases and J 8 bases, leaving 23 bases between the germline ends. The V gene's germline CDR1 is MNHEY and CDR2 SVGEGT. Findings of the study overall: Model-based prediction identified ophthalmopathy a median approximately 6.2 months prior to its onset.

On the basis of clinical symptoms, serum thyroxine and TRAb, thyroid ultrasound and orbital computed tomography, diagnoses were made. This clonotype showed up just a few times. The antigen remains unidentified. The clonotype comes from a woman aged 40 to 49 with Graves' hyperthyroidism. The chain couples TRBV6-2 or TRBV6-3 to TRBJ1-2; D is perhaps TRBD1 (5 bases). The sample consisted of blood. CDR3 loop: CASTDLPGLPRGYTF. The CDR3 DNA reads TGTGCCAGCACAGACCTTCCGGGACTCCCGCGCGGCTACACCTTC.